The 29 T cell receptor beta chains below come from one sample, sequenced in a study of T cells in Graves' hyperthyroidism and ophthalmopathy. Regions amplified from RNA transcripts were the TCR beta CDR3 regions. In the first-round RT-PCR of the TCR CDR3, the HTBI primer set was used. TCRdb redid the calling of the multiplex PCR reads with MiXCR, one entry per CDR3 protein. The table has around 340,000 distinct CDR3 sequences, approximately 15% seen once; the top ten hold about 26%. The sample comprised blood. Every receptor here comes from a woman in her twenties or thirties with Graves' hyperthyroidism.

The table lists this clonotype with a few counts. The chain joins TRBV30 to TRBJ1-6, with a possible D match to TRBD1 (5 bases). The CDR3 consists of 12 residues. The V gene lost 1 base and the J gene lost 8 bases, with 6 bases spanning the gap. The germline gives CDR1 GTSNPN, CDR2 SVGIG (reference sequence). The CDR3 protein is CAWSEGHSPLHF. As DNA, the CDR3 is TGTGCCTGGAGTGAGGGGCATTCACCCCTCCACTTT.

V usage is TRBV15 and J usage is TRBJ2-3, with D tentatively TRBD1 or TRBD2 (5 bases each). Looked up from germline, CDR1 is LNHNV and CDR2 is YYDKDF (reference sequence). CDR3 length: 13 residues. Between the trimmed V and J ends, which lost 8 bases and 0 bases, there was a span of 9 bases. The CDR3 bases are TGTGCCACCGGGGACGGCAGCACAGATACGCAGTATTTT. This gives the protein CATGDGSTDTQYF.

This clonotype has just a few counts. The rearrangement joins TRBV20-1 to TRBJ1-2; TRBD1 aligns across 11 bases. Germline CDR1 and CDR2: DFQATT and SNEGSKA (reference sequence). This CDR3 is built from 11 residues. Trimming cost V 6 bases and J 10 bases; bases outside gene matches: 4. The CDR3 nucleotides are TGCAGTGCCGGGGACAGGGGGGACTACACCTTC. Protein sequence: CSAGDRGDYTF.

A remark on this clonotype: This clone may be a read error of a much larger clone one base away. The CDR3 here is CSARSGRIYRNTEAFF. The CDR3 DNA sequence: TGCAGTGCTAGATCTGGACGGATCTATAGGAACACTGAAGCTTTCTTT. The chain uses TRBV20-1 and TRBJ1-1; no clear D gene. V was clipped by 2 bases and J by 1 base, with 17 bases between them. Germline loops: CDR1 DFQATT, CDR2 SNEGSKA (reference sequence). The CDR3 loop spans 16 amino acids.

This clonotype occurred a few times. The rearrangement joins TRBV5-8 to TRBJ2-3; D perhaps matches TRBD2 (5 bases). The V gene's germline CDR1 is SGHTS and CDR2 YDEGEE. Trimming took off 0 bases at V and 1 base at J, with 9 bases between the two ends. The CDR3 covers 15 residues. The CDR3 coding sequence is TGTGCCAGCAGCTTGGCTTACGGGGGCACAGATACGCAGTATTTT. It yields the protein CASSLAYGGTDTQYF.

V usage is TRBV5-6 and J usage is TRBJ2-1; D remains ambiguous. Between the trimmed V and J ends, which lost 2 bases and 4 bases, there was a span of 16 bases. Germline values: CDR1 SGHDT, CDR2 YYEEEE. The length of the CDR3 is 16 residues. CDR3 sequence reads: CASSFRRGLGYNEQFF. CDR3 nucleotide sequence: TGTGCCAGCAGCTTCCGCCGAGGCCTGGGGTACAATGAGCAGTTCTTC.

This clonotype has just a few counts. CDR3 protein: CASSQGTSGINEQFF. The CDR3 coding sequence is TGTGCCAGCAGCCAAGGGACTAGCGGGATCAATGAGCAGTTCTTC. The rearrangement uses TRBV4-2 and TRBJ2-1, with 12 bases fitting TRBD2. Germline V lookup: CDR1 LGHNA, CDR2 YNFKEQ. This CDR3 region has 15 residues. The trim removed 1 base at V and 6 bases at J, leaving 1 base unmatched.

This clonotype was seen just once. A much bigger clone sits one base away, suggesting this may be a read error. This chain connects TRBV12-3 or TRBV12-4 to TRBJ1-1, with D uncertain. This CDR3 has 13 residues. V gave up 2 bases and J gave up 10 bases, with 14 bases separating them. The CDR3 nucleotides read TGTGCCAGCAGTTTACTTTCCGAGGCGGGAGCTTTCTTT. Its protein is CASSLLSEAGAFF.

The chain carries TRBV28 and TRBJ2-5; D possibly corresponds to TRBD2 (6 bases). Germline V gene data show CDR1 as MDHEN and CDR2 as SYDVKM. V shed 3 bases and J shed 3 bases, with 17 bases lying between them. This CDR3 comprises 16 residues. CDR3 bases: TGTGCCAGCAGTTTTTATACGGGAGCAGCGGAAGAGACCCAGTACTTC. Translated: CASSFYTGAAEETQYF.

This clonotype occurred once. This sequence joins TRBV6-5 and TRBJ2-1; D call uncertain. Trimming removed 4 bases from V and 6 bases from J, with 10 bases in between. CDR1 MNHEY and CDR2 SVGAGI come from the germline V gene. The CDR3 spans 13 residues. In DNA form, the CDR3 reads TGTGCCAGCAGTTGGTCCTCTATCAATGAGCAGTTCTTC. Translation gives CASSWSSINEQFF.

The gene calls are TRBV27 and TRBJ1-5; 7 nucleotides line up with TRBD1. Germline-derived CDR1 and CDR2 are MNHEY and SMNVEV (reference sequence). Trimming cost V 5 bases and J 3 bases; bases outside gene matches: 13. This CDR3 has 17 amino acids. Here the CDR3 DNA reads TGTGCCAGCAGTCCCTATATCCGACAGGGCCTCAATCAGCCCCAGCATTTT. Its protein product is CASSPYIRQGLNQPQHF.

This clonotype appeared many times. This chain joins TRBV6-1 and TRBJ2-2; the D gene could be TRBD1 or TRBD2 (6 bases each). The CDR3 is 16 residues long. The germline V gene has CDR1 MNHNS and CDR2 SASEGT. V was trimmed by 2 bases and J by 0 bases, leaving 10 bases between them. CDR3 sequence (DNA): TGTGCCAGCAGTGAAAGGGGGGCCGCGAACACCGGGGAGCTGTTTTTT. Amino acid sequence: CASSERGAANTGELFF.

This clonotype was recorded at least ten times. V gene TRBV10-1 combines with J gene TRBJ2-6; D call uncertain. CDR3 length: 16 amino acids. Between the trimmed V and J ends, which lost 6 bases and 0 bases, there was a span of 12 bases. Germline V gives CDR1 WNHNN, CDR2 SYGVQD (reference sequence). Here the CDR3 reads CASRDRTYSGANVLTF. The CDR3 nucleotides are TGCGCCAGCAGGGACCGAACCTACTCTGGGGCCAACGTCCTGACTTTC.

The chain employs TRBV6-2 or TRBV6-3 and TRBJ2-1, with D maybe TRBD2 (5 bases). CDR3 length: 15 amino acids. Trimming stripped 6 bases from V and 7 bases from J, with 19 bases between. Germline V gives CDR1 MNHEY, CDR2 SVGEGT. The CDR3 sequence is CASSNSAKTGNEQFF. CDR3 DNA sequence: TGTGCCAGCAGCAATAGCGCGAAAACGGGGAATGAGCAGTTCTTC.

This clonotype was seen ten or more times. The chain joins TRBV29-1 to TRBJ1-4; 9 bases line up with TRBD1. CDR1 is SQVTM, CDR2 ANQGSEA, per germline. CDR3 size: 12 residues. Unmatched junction bases numbered 1, after V lost 4 bases and J lost 7 bases. The CDR3, as DNA: TGCAGCGTTGGGACAGGGGCTGAAAAACTGTTTTTT. This sequence encodes CSVGTGAEKLFF. Using reference TRBV29-1 and TRBJ1-4 for the parts outside the CDR3, the full variable domain is SAVISQKPSRDICQRGTSLTIQCQVDSQVTMMFWYRQQPGQSLTLIATANQGSEATYESGFVIDKFPISRPNLTFSTLTVSNMSPEDSSIYLCSVGTGAEKLFFGSGTQLSVL.

This clonotype was observed many times. The V gene is TRBV10-3, the J gene TRBJ2-5; TRBD2 aligns across 8 bases. Germline V gene lookup returns CDR1 ENHRY and CDR2 SYGVKD. V gave up 8 bases and J gave up 5 bases; unmatched junction bases: 7. The CDR3 has 13 residues. The CDR3 loop reads CAIATTGGETQYF. CDR3 bases: TGTGCCATCGCGACGACGGGAGGGGAGACCCAGTACTTC.

This clonotype has a count of ten or more. The chain links TRBV11-2 to TRBJ2-5; 8 bases are a match to TRBD1. CDR1 is SGHAT and CDR2 is FQNNGV in the germline V gene. The CDR3 is 14 amino acids. V lost 5 bases, J lost 4 bases, and 6 bases stayed unmatched. Here the CDR3 reads CASSKDRVGETQYF. For the CDR3, the DNA is TGTGCCAGCAGCAAGGACAGGGTCGGAGAGACCCAGTACTTC.

In this sample, this clonotype turned up many times. The gene calls are TRBV7-9 and TRBJ1-1; D call uncertain. The V and J ends lost 1 base and 1 base respectively, with 4 bases between them. The length of the CDR3 is 13 residues. Germline assignment: CDR1 SEHNR and CDR2 FQNEAQ (reference sequence). The CDR3 is CASSLEGNTEAFF. DNA for the CDR3: TGTGCCAGCAGCTTAGAAGGGAACACTGAAGCTTTCTTT.

The chain combines TRBV12-3 or TRBV12-4 with TRBJ1-1; D is perhaps TRBD1 (5 bases). Trimming pared 3 bases from V and 1 base from J, leaving 12 bases between. This CDR3 is built from 15 residues. The CDR3 bases are TGTGCCAGCAGTTTTATAGGACAACAGAACACTGAAGCTTTCTTT. It is translated as CASSFIGQQNTEAFF.

This clonotype was seen many times. V usage is TRBV12-3 or TRBV12-4 and J usage is TRBJ1-2; D is perhaps TRBD1 (6 bases). V was pared by 4 bases and J by 8 bases, with 8 bases between. The CDR3 covers 11 residues. This CDR3 is CASSSDSGYTF. For the CDR3, the DNA is TGTGCCAGCAGTTCGGACAGCGGCTACACCTTC.

This clonotype was recorded a few times. CDR3 bases: TGTGCCAGCAGTACAAATAACGAGCAGTACTTC. This sequence encodes CASSTNNEQYF. The V and J genes are TRBV6-1 and TRBJ2-7; D is unclear. The CDR3 consists of 11 residues. Germline V gene sequence: CDR1 MNHNS, CDR2 SASEGT. The V end was cut by 5 bases, the J end by 5 bases, with 7 bases between.

At least ten counts were recorded for this clonotype. This rearrangement joins TRBV6-5 to TRBJ2-7; 11 bases map to TRBD2. The J segment lost 3 bases and the V segment lost 2 bases, leaving 6 bases of the junction unmatched. CDR3 length equals 16 residues. Germline V lookup: CDR1 MNHEY, CDR2 SVGAGI. In nucleotides, the CDR3 is TGTGCCAGCAGTTACCGACTAGCGGGGAAGAGCTACGAGCAGTACTTC. Amino acids: CASSYRLAGKSYEQYF.

The chain has TRBV6-1 and TRBJ2-7; no definite D call. The CDR3 is made up of 13 amino acids. V shed 4 bases and J shed 8 bases, with 15 bases lying between them. Per the germline V gene, CDR1 is MNHNS and CDR2 is SASEGT. The DNA of the CDR3 is TGTGCCAGCAGTGTGTCTGGATTACAGCAGCAGTACTTC. Its protein product is CASSVSGLQQQYF.

As regards this clonotype: With a much larger clone just one base away, this may be a read error. The chain is built from TRBV7-9 and TRBJ1-6; no definite D call. Germline V gene sequence: CDR1 SEHNR, CDR2 FQNEAQ (reference sequence). V was pared by 8 bases and J by 10 bases, with 21 bases between. There are 15 residues in the CDR3. The CDR3 is CASASGSGVASPLHF. CDR3 DNA: TGTGCCAGCGCCAGCGGGTCCGGAGTCGCCTCACCCCTCCACTTT.

This clonotype has more than one count but fewer than ten. J is TRBJ2-1 and V is TRBV4-2; 7 nucleotides line up with TRBD2. The CDR3 spans 13 residues. Germline V gives CDR1 LGHNA, CDR2 YNFKEQ. J gave up 8 bases and V 1 base, and 2 bases lay outside the gene matches. CDR3 amino acids: CASSQGGSYEQFF. CDR3 coding DNA: TGTGCCAGCAGCCAAGGCGGGAGTTATGAGCAGTTCTTC.

The rearrangement uses TRBV3-1 and TRBJ2-7; D uncertain. The V end lost 4 bases, the J end lost 3 bases, and 10 bases lay between the germline ends. CDR1 and CDR2 (germline): LGHDT, YNNKEL (reference sequence). The CDR3 sequence is 13 residues long. The CDR3 sequence is CASSPGRYYEQYF. The CDR3 coding sequence is TGTGCCAGCAGCCCCGGACGCTACTACGAGCAGTACTTC.

The chain combines TRBV18 with TRBJ2-7, with 7 bases that match TRBD2. After removal of 8 bases from V and 2 bases from J, the junction contained 9 bases not matched to a gene. CDR3 length equals 14 residues. Germline CDR1 and CDR2: KGHSH and LQKENI. The CDR3 coding sequence is TGTGCCAGCCGAGGCGCGGGAGACCCCTACGAGCAGTACTTC. Translated, it gives CASRGAGDPYEQYF.

This clonotype was seen at least ten times. The J gene is TRBJ1-2, the V gene TRBV12-3 or TRBV12-4; TRBD1 might be the D (5 bases). The CDR3 sequence is 13 residues long. The V gene lost 8 bases and the J gene lost 5 bases, with 15 bases spanning the gap. The CDR3 DNA follows: TGTGCCAGCTCGCGACGAGGGGCTTATGGCTACACCTTC. It is translated as CASSRRGAYGYTF.

This clonotype was observed a handful of times. The rearrangement uses TRBV25-1 and TRBJ1-2; 8 bases agree with TRBD1. Germline V lookup: CDR1 MGHDK, CDR2 SYGVNS. The V and J ends lost 5 bases and 0 bases, in that order; junction bases with no gene match: 8. The CDR3 runs 16 residues. The CDR3 protein is CASSSGQGATNYGYTF. Written as DNA, the CDR3 is TGTGCCAGCAGTTCAGGACAGGGCGCTACTAACTATGGCTACACCTTC.